These 13 T cell receptor beta chains were all obtained from the same sample, sequenced in a study of T cells in Graves' hyperthyroidism and ophthalmopathy. RNA transcripts were the template for amplifying TCR beta CDR3 regions. The primer set for the first-round RT-PCR of the TCR CDR3 was HTBI. TCRdb recomputed calls from the multiplex PCR reads with MiXCR, one row per CDR3 protein. The sample consists of under 350,000 distinct CDR3 sequences, 18% of them appearing once. The sequenced sample was blood. These receptors originate from a woman between 50 and 59 years old with Graves' hyperthyroidism.

There are many counts of this clonotype. The chain has TRBV20-1 and TRBJ2-1; TRBD2 matches at 13 bases. Germline values: CDR1 DFQATT, CDR2 SNEGSKA (reference sequence). V gave up 6 bases and J gave up 3 bases; unmatched junction bases: 11. The CDR3 spans 17 residues. The CDR3 protein is CSALTSGGISGYNEQFF. As DNA, the CDR3 is TGCAGTGCACTGACTAGCGGGGGGATTAGTGGCTACAATGAGCAGTTCTTC.

This clonotype was found many times. V and J are TRBV30 and TRBJ2-3; 9 nucleotides line up with TRBD1. Trimming removed 4 bases from V and 5 bases from J; junction bases left unmatched: 7. The CDR3 is 14 amino acids. CDR1 is GTSNPN and CDR2 is SVGIG in the germline V gene (reference sequence). Here the CDR3 reads CAWNPGQGGDTQYF. The CDR3 nucleotides read TGTGCCTGGAACCCGGGACAGGGAGGAGATACGCAGTATTTT. Full variable domain (remainder filled in from reference TRBV30 and TRBJ2-3): SQTIHQWPATLVQPVGSPLSLECTVEGTSNPNLYWYRQAAGRGLQLLFYSVGIGQISSEVPQNLSASRPQDRQFILSSKKLLLSDSGFYLCAWNPGQGGDTQYFGPGTRLTVL.

This clonotype was counted a few times. The V call is TRBV18, the J call TRBJ2-3; a weak D match, TRBD1 (5 bases). Germline V lookup: CDR1 KGHSH, CDR2 LQKENI. Trimming left V 0 bases short and J 4 bases short, with 8 bases between. The CDR3 is 14 residues long. CDR3 sequence: CASSPPLGADTQYF. The CDR3 DNA reads TGTGCCAGCTCACCACCTTTAGGGGCAGATACGCAGTATTTT.

The chain links TRBV27 to TRBJ1-2; maybe TRBD1 (6 bases). CDR1 is MNHEY, CDR2 SMNVEV, per germline (reference sequence). V lost 3 bases and J 4 bases, leaving 12 bases between the germline ends. The CDR3 has 14 residues. The CDR3 bases are TGTGCCAGCAGTTTTGGAGGGGGGAGCTATGGCTACACCTTC. Encoded protein: CASSFGGGSYGYTF.

This clonotype was seen only a few times. V is TRBV29-1 and J is TRBJ2-7; 7 bases are a match to TRBD1. The trim removed 6 bases at V and 1 base at J, leaving 9 bases unmatched. CDR3 length: 14 residues. Germline loops: CDR1 SQVTM, CDR2 ANQGSEA. The CDR3 region is CSVCWATGSYEQYF. The DNA for the CDR3 is TGCAGCGTCTGCTGGGCGACAGGGTCCTACGAGCAGTACTTC.

This clonotype was seen at least ten times. The chain recombines TRBV28 with TRBJ1-1, with D possibly matching TRBD1 (5 bases). This CDR3 spans 14 amino acids. Germline values: CDR1 MDHEN, CDR2 SYDVKM. The V and J ends lost 7 bases and 0 bases respectively, with 12 bases between them. The CDR3 region is CASTPGRMNTEAFF. The CDR3, as DNA: TGTGCCAGCACCCCAGGGAGGATGAACACTGAAGCTTTCTTT.

The genes are TRBV20-1 and TRBJ2-1, with 9 bases identical to TRBD2. From germline, CDR1 is DFQATT and CDR2 SNEGSKA (reference sequence). The CDR3 is 15 residues long. V gave up 0 bases and J gave up 9 bases; unmatched junction bases: 9. The CDR3 region is CSARDSGSQGGEQFF. In DNA, the CDR3 is TGCAGTGCTAGAGATAGCGGGAGTCAGGGGGGTGAGCAGTTCTTC.

The table lists this clonotype with a few counts. J is TRBJ2-3 and V is TRBV29-1; 13 positions agree with TRBD2. The CDR3 length is 16 residues. Germline V CDR1 and CDR2: SQVTM, ANQGSEA. Trimming at V came to 3 bases and at J to 3 bases, leaving 6 bases not matched to a gene. CDR3 protein: CSVETSGRPTTDTQYF. The DNA for the CDR3 is TGCAGCGTTGAGACTAGCGGGAGGCCGACGACAGATACGCAGTATTTT.

The table lists this clonotype with many counts. The V and J genes are TRBV5-1 and TRBJ1-1; D call uncertain. Deletions cut 0 bases from V and 0 bases from J, with 6 bases between. Germline CDR1 and CDR2: SGHRS and YFSETQ. This CDR3 comprises 14 residues. CDR3 sequence: CASSLVDLNTEAFF. CDR3 in DNA: TGCGCCAGCAGCTTGGTCGACCTGAACACTGAAGCTTTCTTT.

This clonotype was picked up many times. This chain connects TRBV2 to TRBJ2-6, with D maybe TRBD1 (6 bases). Germline CDR1 SNHLY, CDR2 FYNNEI. Between the trimmed V and J ends, which lost 6 bases and 3 bases, there was a span of 12 bases. CDR3 length: 15 amino acids. CDR3 residues: CASRIQGGGANVLTF. CDR3 DNA sequence: TGTGCCAGCAGGATACAGGGCGGTGGGGCCAACGTCCTGACTTTC.

This clonotype has a handful of counts. The CDR3 loop reads CASGTSVNSGANVLTF. The CDR3 DNA is TGTGCCAGCGGGACTAGCGTAAACTCTGGGGCCAACGTCCTGACTTTC. The genes are TRBV7-9 and TRBJ2-6; 10 nucleotides agree with TRBD2. Unmatched junction bases numbered 4, after V lost 8 bases and J lost 0 bases. Germline values: CDR1 SEHNR, CDR2 FQNEAQ (reference sequence). This CDR3 region has 16 residues.

This clonotype has more than one count but fewer than ten. The chain uses TRBV6-1 and TRBJ1-1; D gene ambiguous. The CDR3 length is 11 residues. Deletions cut 8 bases from V and 3 bases from J, with 7 bases between. CDR1 MNHNS and CDR2 SASEGT come from the germline V gene. The CDR3 DNA follows: TGTGCCAGCGGGTGGGACACTGAAGCTTTCTTT. Encoded protein: CASGWDTEAFF.

This clonotype has at least ten counts. V is TRBV7-6 and J is TRBJ2-1; 7 bases agree with TRBD1. V was clipped by 1 base and J by 6 bases; unmatched bases: 3. This CDR3 has 14 residues. CDR1 is SGHVS, CDR2 FNYEAQ, per germline. The DNA of the CDR3 is TGTGCCAGCAGCTTAGGGGCAGGGGGCAATGAGCAGTTCTTC. The encoded protein is CASSLGAGGNEQFF.